The clone carrying this TCR beta chain was observed a handful of times. The sample belongs to a study of early T cells in non-severe SARS-CoV-2 infection. Background on the study: Unpaired chains resulted from sequencing bulk RNA of unsorted whole blood.

With 1 base clipped from V and 4 bases from J, the junction kept 6 bases outside the gene matches. Germline CDR1 and CDR2: MDHEN and SYDVKM. The CDR3 loop spans 17 amino acids. As part of library construction, unique molecular identifiers were attached to individual cDNA molecules. TCRdb reprocessed the 5' RACE reads with MiXCR, giving one entry per CDR3 protein. The sample lists around 68,000 distinct CDR3 sequences, 5.9% seen once, with approximately 3.6% in the top ten. The specimen was whole blood, collected at baseline. The chain has TRBV28 and TRBJ2-1; 11 bases are a match to TRBD2. The source is an adult who was a healthcare worker with PCR-confirmed SARS-CoV-2 infection or an uninfected control (not recorded which). The CDR3 DNA sequence: TGTGCCAGCAGTTTATCCGCCTCTAGCGGGAGGTACAATGAGCAGTTCTTC. It codes for CASSLSASSGRYNEQFF.